This note documents a single TCR beta chain sequence. Its antigen is still unknown. One base away there is no much larger clone; base qualities are not given. The approximately 39 donors, aged about 6 to 95 years, were systemically healthy Caucasian individuals from Russia. Each donor gave roughly 9 milliliters of peripheral blood, drawn into EDTA-treated Vacutainer tubes. Ficoll-Paque density-gradient centrifugation was used to isolate PBMCs, with at least 6 million obtained per sample. Trizol reagent was used to extract total RNA from the PBMCs, yielding at least 5.5 micrograms per sample. For every donor, flow cytometry on a PBMC aliquot measured the percentage of naive CD45RAhigh/CD27high T cells. Between the V and J ends, shortened by 5 bases and 2 bases respectively, the junction contains 12 bases. Counted from cysteine to phenylalanine, this CDR3 has 14 amino acids. Only the CDR3 DNA is retained, 42 bases long and in frame from the first base. Looking up the germline V gene yields CDR1 SGHAT and CDR2 FQNNGV.

These data originate in a study of blood T cells in healthy people across ages (dated by TCRdb to between 2014 and 2017). Study-wide context: Template switching captured roughly one uniquely barcoded TCR beta cDNA molecule per two T cells in model experiments. To avoid experimental bias, donors of different ages were randomly spread across the sequencing lanes. The donors were divided into four age groups: young (average approximately 15 years), middle-aged (around 37), aged (roughly 60) and long-lived (about 84). Using deep sequencing normalized with unique cDNA molecular identifiers, the study measured how TCR beta repertoire diversity changes with age. The study analyzed two additional independent replicas of 1 million unique cDNA reads from the same blood draw for two donors, one aged 18 to 29 and one aged 80 or older. On the study overall, not on this receptor specifically: Since profiling was done on bulk unsorted PBMCs, naive and antigen-experienced compartments could not be conclusively compared. The long-lived group showed more naive CD4+ T cells, fewer expanded clones and increased TCR diversity than the aged group, suggesting age selection. The CMV infection status of donors was not known, potentially confounding age-related changes in expanded clonotypes. Observed TCR beta diversity per million T cells fell roughly linearly with age, and a significant reduction was already apparent by age roughly 40. Estimates of total diversity based on one million sequenced T cells were regarded as lower bounds and as underestimates. There was a strong correlation between observed TCR beta diversity and the percentage of naive T cells measured by flow cytometry.

Libraries came from 5' RACE. The data were produced on an Illumina HiSeq 2500. The second PCR ran for about 6 to 12 cycles and used a J-beta primer mix along with a sample-barcoded 5' primer. A unique molecular identifier was introduced onto each TCR beta cDNA molecule by a template-switch 5' adaptor carrying 12 random nucleotides. Each sample yielded at least 3 million CDR3-containing paired-end reads. First-strand cDNA synthesis was performed from all RNA using the Mint cDNA synthesis kit, with priming by a TRBC-specific oligonucleotide. Following uracil-DNA glycosylase treatment, a first 18-cycle PCR with universal primers M1SS and BC2_uni_R was performed on all cDNA. On the study's bioinformatics: Each sample was normalized by randomly selecting 1 million high-quality reads, each carrying a distinct molecular identifier. Reads with shared molecular identifiers were discarded instead of being binned into consensus sequences. CDR3 identification, clonotype clustering and error correction used MiTCR with a Q25 quality threshold and the strictest error-elimination algorithm. Lower-bound total TCR beta diversity was estimated with a nonparametric unseen species model using Euler transformation. TCRdb trimmed the raw reads at Q25, called clones with MiXCR and kept productive beta chains. Under each unique CDR3 protein, matching rows form one entry showing the most common genes and DNA. TCRdb assigned the V and J calls; the authors' analysis was not used. This sample comprises 1.5 million or so distinct CDR3 sequences, 40% to 45% of them detected only once. Around 4% of the sample is held by the ten biggest clonotypes.

Rearrangement joined TRBV11-2 to TRBJ2-5; the D element might be TRBD1 or TRBD2, as each aligns at 5 bases. This sequence originates from a woman between 18 and 29 years old in good health. Specimen: blood. In nucleotide form, the sequence is TGTGCCAGCAGCGTACCGGGACCTCAAGAGACCCAGTACTTC. It translates to CASSVPGPQETQYF.